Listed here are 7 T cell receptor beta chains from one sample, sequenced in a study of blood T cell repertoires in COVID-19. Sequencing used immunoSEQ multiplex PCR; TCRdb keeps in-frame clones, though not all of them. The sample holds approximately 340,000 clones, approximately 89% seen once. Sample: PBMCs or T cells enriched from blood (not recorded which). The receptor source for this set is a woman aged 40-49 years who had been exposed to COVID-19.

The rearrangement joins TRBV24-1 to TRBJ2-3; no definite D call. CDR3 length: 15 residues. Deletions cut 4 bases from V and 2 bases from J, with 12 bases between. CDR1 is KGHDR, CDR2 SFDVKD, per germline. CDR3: CATSEPRGSTDTQYF. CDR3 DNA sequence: TGTGCCACCAGTGAACCACGAGGCTCCACAGATACGCAGTATTTT.

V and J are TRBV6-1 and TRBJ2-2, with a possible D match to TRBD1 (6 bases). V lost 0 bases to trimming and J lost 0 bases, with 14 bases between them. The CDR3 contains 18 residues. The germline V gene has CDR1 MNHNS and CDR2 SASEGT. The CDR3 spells CASSEAFSNRANTGELFF. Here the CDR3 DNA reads TGTGCCAGCAGTGAAGCGTTTTCTAACAGGGCGAACACCGGGGAGCTGTTTTTT.

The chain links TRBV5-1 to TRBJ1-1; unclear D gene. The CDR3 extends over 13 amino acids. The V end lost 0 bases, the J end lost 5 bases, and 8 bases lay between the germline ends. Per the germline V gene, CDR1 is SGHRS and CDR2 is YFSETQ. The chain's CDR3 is CASSLAAGTEAFF. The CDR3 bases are TGCGCCAGCAGCTTGGCCGCGGGGACTGAAGCTTTCTTT.

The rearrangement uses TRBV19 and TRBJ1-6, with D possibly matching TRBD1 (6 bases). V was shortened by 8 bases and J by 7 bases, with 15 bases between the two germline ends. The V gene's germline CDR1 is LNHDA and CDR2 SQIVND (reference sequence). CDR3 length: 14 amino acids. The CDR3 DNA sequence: TGTGCCAGTGAGGACAGAAGTAGGAATTCACCCCTCCACTTT. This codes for CASEDRSRNSPLHF.

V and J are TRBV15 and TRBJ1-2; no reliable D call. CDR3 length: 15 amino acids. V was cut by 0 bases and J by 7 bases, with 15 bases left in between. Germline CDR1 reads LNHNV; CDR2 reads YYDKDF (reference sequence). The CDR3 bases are TGTGCCACCAGCAGAGATCTCGGGGAATCGGGTGGCTACACCTTC. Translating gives CATSRDLGESGGYTF.

The DNA for the CDR3 is TGTGCCAGCAGCTCTCAACTTGGCGGGTCTTCCTACAATGAGCAGTTCTTC. It translates to CASSSQLGGSSYNEQFF. The chain is built from TRBV7-2 and TRBJ2-1; D perhaps matches TRBD2 (5 bases). V lost 4 bases and J lost 1, with 17 bases in between. The CDR3 spans 17 residues. Germline V gene lookup returns CDR1 SGHTA and CDR2 FQGNSA.

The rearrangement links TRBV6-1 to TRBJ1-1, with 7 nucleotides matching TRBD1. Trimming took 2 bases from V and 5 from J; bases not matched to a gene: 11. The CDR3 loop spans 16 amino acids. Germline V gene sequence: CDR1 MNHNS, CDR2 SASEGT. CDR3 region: CASSEQLTGFGTEAFF. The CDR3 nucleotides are TGTGCCAGCAGTGAACAATTGACAGGGTTTGGGACTGAAGCTTTCTTT.